This T cell receptor (beta chain) derives from a study of T cells in localized non-small cell lung cancer (dated by TCRdb to 2019 to 2021). Study-level background: T cell repertoires of fewer than 250 early-stage NSCLC patients were analyzed, with tumors being compared against uninvolved tumor-adjacent lungs. The cohort consisted of roughly 240 treatment-naive NSCLC patients whose localized lung tumors had been resected. The mean age of the NSCLC patients was 60 to 85 years, with about 130 men and 85 to 110 women. Study-level results and caveats: A median of 57 of the top 100 tumor clones turned up in the paired uninvolved adjacent lung, and fewer than 35 of those clones also ranked among the top 100 of that same adjacent lung. Because multi-region tumor sequencing was not performed, intratumor heterogeneity could not be ruled out. Longer overall survival was associated with higher blood T cell density, whereas shorter survival was associated with higher adjacent-lung clonality. Because of the exploratory design, TCR variables were selected using unadjusted p-values without false-discovery rate correction. Uninvolved tumor-adjacent lung showed the highest T cell clonality, higher than tumor, which suggests more focused antigenic responses in the adjacent lung.

The immunoSEQ Assay was used to sequence TCR beta CDR3 regions from DNA. The published analysis was carried out like this. T cell density was computed as TCR beta template counts normalized to usable DNA estimated by amplifying housekeeping genes. The preseqR package was used to estimate richness by extrapolating to 400,000 templates for PBMC samples and to 120,000 templates for tissue samples. Clonality was defined as one minus Pielou's evenness. Tissue-enriched TCRs were identified by differential abundance testing using productive amino-acid clonotypes, minimum total count 5 and alpha 0.1. The Jaccard Index and the Morisita Overlap Index were used to quantify repertoire overlap between compartments. GLIPH grouped TCR beta CDR3s together with public tetramer-defined viral CDR3s, and a viral motif had to include at least three viral sequences and also show V-gene enrichment. The immuneACCESS repertoire file appears here via TCRdb, limited to in-frame rearrangements. These files lack a portion of the clones; in checked studies, under half of the deficit traces to unresolved V genes, and the cause of the others is not known. D and trimming come from the DNA, and the V and J calls and clone size come from that table. Present in this sample are under 50,000 clones, about four fifths of which were seen just once. The ten largest make up approximately 17% of the sample.

At diagnosis, peripheral blood, uninvolved tumor-adjacent lung and tumor were collected and were preserved as a mix of fresh-frozen and FFPE material. For TCR repertoire profiling, blood samples were analyzed in the form of peripheral blood mononuclear cells. Regarding this clone: The clone's antigen remains unknown. Base qualities are not provided; no much larger clone lies one nucleotide away.

Cut back by 1 base and 2 bases, the V and J ends lie 11 bases apart. CDR1 and CDR2, looked up from the germline V gene, are MNHEY and SVGAGI. The cysteine opens and the phenylalanine closes a CDR3 of 15 amino acids. Just the 45-base CDR3 DNA is kept, in frame starting at base 1. The rearranged chain carries TRBV6-5 and TRBJ2-5; a tentative D match to TRBD1 spans 5 bases. The material sequenced was peripheral blood mononuclear cells, taken before any cancer treatment. This clonotype originated in a man aged 35 to 69 with stage III lung adenocarcinoma. The sequenced DNA: TGTGCCAGCAGTTACTTAGGGGAAGGGCAAGAGACCCAGTACTTC. It encodes CASSYLGEGQETQYF.